The rows below give T cell receptor beta chains drawn from one sample of a study of identical twins. In TCRdb, the 5' RACE reads were re-called with MiXCR into one record per CDR3 protein. This table has roughly 350,000 distinct CDR3 sequences, 8.5% to 10% appearing once. Sequenced: naive T cells sorted from blood. Receptors originate from a woman aged 50 to 65 in good health. CDR3s include the opening cysteine and the closing phenylalanine or tryptophan. The D gene is left open where the match is weak. Expanded clones get a size class; other rows say once, few or many, or leave the size out.

abundance,v_gene,d_gene,j_gene,CDR3nt,CDR3aa
few,TRBV4-2,NA,TRBJ2-7,TGTGCCAGCAGCCTACGGCTGGGCTACGAGCAGTACTTC,CASSLRLGYEQYF
NA,TRBV11-3,NA,TRBJ2-5,TGTGCCAGCAGCGAAGGGCGGGACTCAAAGAGGGAGACCCAGTACTTC,CASSEGRDSKRETQYF
many,TRBV25-1,NA,TRBJ2-1,TGTGCCAGCAGTGAAGGGTTTGGGACATATGAAATTGAGCAGTTCTTC,CASSEGFGTYEIEQFF
NA,TRBV20-1,NA,TRBJ2-3,TGCAGTGCTAGAGTTAGCCCCAACACAGATACGCAGTATTTT,CSARVSPNTDTQYF
NA,TRBV7-6,NA,TRBJ2-2,TGTGCCAGCCGAATGGACACCGGGGAGCTGTTTTTT,CASRMDTGELFF
NA,TRBV5-1,NA,TRBJ2-1,TGCGCCAGCAGCTTGGAAGGGGTGGGGGGTGAGCAGTTCTTC,CASSLEGVGGEQFF
NA,TRBV5-1,NA,TRBJ2-7,TGCGCCAGCAGCTTCGGGACATTTTTATCCTACGAGCAGTACTTC,CASSFGTFLSYEQYF
many,TRBV12-3/TRBV12-4,TRBD2,TRBJ2-1,TGTGCCAGCAGTCCCGGGACTAAACATGAGCAGTTCTTC,CASSPGTKHEQFF
NA,TRBV6-1,NA,TRBJ1-1,TGTGCCAGCAGTGACGAGATGAACACTGAAGCTTTCTTT,CASSDEMNTEAFF
many,TRBV20-1,TRBD2,TRBJ2-2,TGCAGTGCTACTAGCGGGACTTTCGGGGAGCTGTTTTTT,CSATSGTFGELFF
NA,TRBV5-6,TRBD1,TRBJ2-1,TGTGCCAGCAGCTTGGGGGACAGGGTTCTAAATGAGCAGTTCTTC,CASSLGDRVLNEQFF
many,TRBV20-1,NA,TRBJ1-1,TGCAGTGCTCCCGGGGCCCGAGGTGAAGCTTTCTTT,CSAPGARGEAFF
many,TRBV12-3/TRBV12-4,TRBD1,TRBJ1-4,TGTGCCAGCAGTTTCGACAGGGGTAGTGGAAAACTGTTTTTT,CASSFDRGSGKLFF
NA,TRBV5-6,TRBD1,TRBJ2-1,TGTGCCAGCAGCTCGACAGGGGTGGTTCAGTTCTTC,CASSSTGVVQFF
few,TRBV7-2,TRBD2,TRBJ2-1,TGTGCCAGCAGCTTCGATCTAGCGGGAGGGGTGGGCGAGCAGTTCTTC,CASSFDLAGGVGEQFF
many,TRBV27,NA,TRBJ2-4,TGTGCCAGCAGTCAATTAGGGAACATTCAGTACTTC,CASSQLGNIQYF
NA,TRBV11-2,NA,TRBJ1-4,TGTGCCAGCAGCTTAGAAGGGGGGCTTAATGAAAAACTGTTTTTT,CASSLEGGLNEKLFF
NA,TRBV27,TRBD2,TRBJ2-7,TGTGCCACCCGACTAGCGGGACATGGCGAGCAGTACTTC,CATRLAGHGEQYF
NA,TRBV4-1,TRBD2,TRBJ2-1,TGCGCCAGCAGCCAAGGTGGACTAGCGGGATCACTTTCCTACAATGAGCAGTTCTTC,CASSQGGLAGSLSYNEQFF
NA,TRBV6-2/TRBV6-3,NA,TRBJ1-6,TGTGCCAGCAGTTATCGCCGCGCCTATAATTCACCCCTCCACTTT,CASSYRRAYNSPLHF
many,TRBV20-1,NA,TRBJ2-5,TGCAGTGCTAGATCGGACGGAGAGACCCAGTACTTC,CSARSDGETQYF
NA,TRBV7-9,TRBD1,TRBJ2-4,TGTGCCACCACAGCGAGGCAGGGGGCAGCCATTCAGTACTTC,CATTARQGAAIQYF
few,TRBV28,NA,TRBJ2-5,TGTGCCAGCAGTCCCCTTAACAGGGAAGAGACCCAGTACTTC,CASSPLNREETQYF
few,TRBV20-1,NA,TRBJ1-1,TGCAGTGCTAGAGAGGGGGGAGGGTCGAGGACTGAAGCTTTCTTT,CSAREGGGSRTEAFF
few,TRBV29-1,TRBD1,TRBJ2-2,TGCAGCGTGACGACAGGGGGCGCGTCCGGGGAGCTGTTTTTT,CSVTTGGASGELFF
many,TRBV12-3/TRBV12-4,TRBD1,TRBJ2-2,TGTGCCAGCAGTATCAGGACAGGGAACACCGGGGAGCTGTTTTTT,CASSIRTGNTGELFF
few,TRBV2,NA,TRBJ2-2,TGTGCCAGCGCGGTGGGGTTCACCGGGGAGCTGTTTTTT,CASAVGFTGELFF
NA,TRBV6-2/TRBV6-3,NA,TRBJ2-1,TGTGCCAGCAGTGAAAGGACTAGGGGGAGGGTCACGCAGTTCTTC,CASSERTRGRVTQFF
NA,TRBV7-9,TRBD2,TRBJ2-5,TGTGCCAGCAGCGAGACTAGCGGAATTAGAGAGACCCAGTACTTC,CASSETSGIRETQYF
NA,TRBV6-2/TRBV6-3,TRBD1,TRBJ1-3,TGTGCCAGCAGGATCACAGGGGGTGCTGGAAACACCATATATTTT,CASRITGGAGNTIYF
once,TRBV29-1,NA,TRBJ2-2,TGCAGCGTTGTCGCCAGAAACAGCCCGAACACCGGGGAGCTGTTTTTT,CSVVARNSPNTGELFF
NA,TRBV3-1,NA,TRBJ2-1,TGTGCCAGCAGCCAAGAGGGATCGGGTAGCTCCTACAATGAGCAGTTCTTC,CASSQEGSGSSYNEQFF
few,TRBV6-1,NA,TRBJ2-1,TGTGCCAGCAGTGAACAGGTGGTAATAGGTGAGCAGTTCTTC,CASSEQVVIGEQFF
few,TRBV5-1,TRBD1,TRBJ2-5,TGCGCCAGCAGCCGCCTTGACAGGGTGGGCCAAGAGACCCAGTACTTC,CASSRLDRVGQETQYF
many,TRBV5-1,TRBD1,TRBJ1-1,TGCGCCAGCAGCTTGGGGGACAGGGCTCTCACTGAAGCTTTCTTT,CASSLGDRALTEAFF
NA,TRBV24-1,NA,TRBJ2-6,TGTGCCACCAGTTCGAGGGGCTCTGGGGCCAACGTCCTGACTTTC,CATSSRGSGANVLTF
few,TRBV30,NA,TRBJ2-7,TGTGCCTGGAGTGGCGAGACACGTTCCTACGAGCAGTACTTC,CAWSGETRSYEQYF
many,TRBV27,TRBD1,TRBJ1-1,TGTGCCAGCCTCAGGGACAGGGCCGCTTTCTTT,CASLRDRAAFF
many,TRBV7-6,NA,TRBJ1-3,TGTGCCAGCAGCCCCACCAGGGCGGGGAGCTCTGGAAACACCATATATTTT,CASSPTRAGSSGNTIYF
few,TRBV3-1,NA,TRBJ2-2,TGTGCCAGCAGCCAAGTCAGCGGCAGAAACACCGGGGAGCTGTTTTTT,CASSQVSGRNTGELFF
few,TRBV10-1,NA,TRBJ2-1,TGCGCCAGCAGTGGGGGAAGCCCCTACAATGAGCAGTTCTTC,CASSGGSPYNEQFF
NA,TRBV7-9,TRBD1,TRBJ2-5,TGTGCCAGCAGCTTCACAGGGGGGAGACAAGAGACCCAGTACTTC,CASSFTGGRQETQYF
many,TRBV11-2,NA,TRBJ2-1,TGTGCCAGCAGGCAAGGAGGGGTCTACAATGAGCAGTTCTTC,CASRQGGVYNEQFF
many,TRBV11-3,NA,TRBJ1-1,TGTGCCAGCAGCCCCATGACAGTCATGAACACTGAAGCTTTCTTT,CASSPMTVMNTEAFF
NA,TRBV7-9,TRBD2,TRBJ2-2,TGTGCCAGCAGCTCAGCGGGGGGACACAACACCGGGGAGCTGTTTTTT,CASSSAGGHNTGELFF
few,TRBV12-3/TRBV12-4,NA,TRBJ1-1,TGTGCCAGCACATACCCTGGGGGCACTGAAGCTTTCTTT,CASTYPGGTEAFF
NA,TRBV19,NA,TRBJ1-5,TGTGCCAGTAGTATAGCCCTTCATCAGCCCCAGCATTTT,CASSIALHQPQHF
many,TRBV20-1,TRBD1,TRBJ1-4,TGCAGTGCTAGAGGACAGGGCAACGAAAAACTGTTTTTT,CSARGQGNEKLFF